A selection of T cell receptor beta chains follows, all from one sample in a study of PD-1 blockade in classical Hodgkin lymphoma. Libraries were prepared by immunoSEQ multiplex PCR; TCRdb keeps only in-frame clonotypes and omits some of them. In the table there are 60,000 or so clones, about nine tenths of which are singletons. The sequencing here drew on peripheral blood mononuclear cells (PBMCs), taken at baseline. Receptor source: a human donor with classical Hodgkin lymphoma. Both conserved end residues are part of each CDR3. Each record gives: clone size, D gene, CDR3 length, V gene, J gene, CDR3 DNA, CDR3 protein. The D gene is left open where the match is weak. Clone size appears in some rows only: once, few, many, or a class for an expanded clone.

>.|.|15|TRBV4-1|TRBJ1-5
TGCGCCAGCAGCTACCGAGATCAGGGCAATCAGCCCCAGCATTTT
CASSYRDQGNQPQHF
>.|.|12|TRBV6-1|TRBJ2-7
TGTGCCAGCAGTGAACAAGGGATCGAGCAGTACTTC
CASSEQGIEQYF
>.|TRBD1|14|TRBV19|TRBJ2-7
TGTGCCAGTAGTAAGGAGGACAGGGCCTACGAGCAGTACTTC
CASSKEDRAYEQYF
>.|TRBD2|17|TRBV5-1|TRBJ2-2
TGCGCCAGCAGCTTGGCCTCGAGCGGGAGCTGGACCGGGGAGCTGTTTTTT
CASSLASSGSWTGELFF
>.|.|18|TRBV7-9|TRBJ1-3
TGTGCCAGCAATTTGGGGATATTACAGGAGAACTCTGGAAACACCATATATTTT
CASNLGILQENSGNTIYF
>.|.|15|TRBV11-2|TRBJ2-7
TGTGCCAGCAGCTCAGATGCCCGGGACGACTACGAGCAGTACTTC
CASSSDARDDYEQYF
>.|.|13|TRBV6-1|TRBJ1-5
TGTGCCAGCAGTGAAGCCGGGGATCAGCCCCAGCATTTT
CASSEAGDQPQHF
>.|.|14|TRBV28|TRBJ2-5
TGTGCCAGCAGTGCGGACATCTCCACAGAGACCCAGTACTTC
CASSADISTETQYF
>.|.|13|TRBV9|TRBJ2-7
TGTGCCAGCAGCGTAGAGGACGGCTACGAGCAGTACTTC
CASSVEDGYEQYF
>.|.|14|TRBV11-3|TRBJ2-2
TGTGCCAGCAGCTCATCGGCCGGCACCGGGGAGCTGTTTTTT
CASSSSAGTGELFF
>.|.|14|TRBV21-1|TRBJ1-3
TGTGCCAGCAGCAATCCAACATTCGGAAACACCATATATTTT
CASSNPTFGNTIYF
>.|.|13|TRBV5-1|TRBJ2-1
TGCGCCAGCAGCTCCATCACCCACAATGAGCAGTTCTTC
CASSSITHNEQFF
>.|.|15|TRBV4-1|TRBJ1-4
TGCGCCAGCAGCCGAATACCGGGTAGTACAGAAAAACTGTTTTTT
CASSRIPGSTEKLFF
>.|.|15|TRBV28|TRBJ1-1
TGTGCCAGCAGCATACTCAAGGAGAGGGACACTGAAGCTTTCTTT
CASSILKERDTEAFF
>.|TRBD2|15|TRBV7-9|TRBJ2-2
TGTGCCAGCAGCCTCAGCGGGAGAGGGATCGGGGAGCTGTTTTTT
CASSLSGRGIGELFF
>.|TRBD1|15|TRBV2|TRBJ1-2
TGTGCCAGCAGTGGGTCCGGGACAGGGGGCTATGGCTACACCTTC
CASSGSGTGGYGYTF
>.|TRBD2|17|TRBV27|TRBJ2-2
TGTGCCAGCAGTATCGGACTAGCGGGAGTCGGCACCGGGGAGCTGTTTTTT
CASSIGLAGVGTGELFF
>.|.|15|TRBV10-3|TRBJ1-3
TGTGCCATCAGTGAGTTGGGTGGCGAACCAGCCACCATATATTTT
CAISELGGEPATIYF
>.|TRBD2|17|TRBV28|TRBJ2-2
TGTGCCAGCAGGCCATCGGGACTAGCGGGGTACACCGGGGAGCTGTTTTTT
CASRPSGLAGYTGELFF
>once|.|15|TRBV5-4|TRBJ1-1
TGTGCCAGCAGCTTGCGGGGCAGGGAGAGCACTGAAGCTTTCTTT
CASSLRGRESTEAFF
>.|.|14|TRBV7-6|TRBJ2-3
TGTGCCAGCAGCTGGCTAAGGATCACAGATACGCAGTATTTT
CASSWLRITDTQYF
>.|.|16|TRBV7-7|TRBJ1-5
TGTGCCAGCAGCTTAGATGAGGGTAGGGGGTATCAGCCCCAGCATTTT
CASSLDEGRGYQPQHF
>.|.|14|TRBV2|TRBJ2-2
TGTGCCAGCAGTGAAGCTGTGGCTTCGGGGGAGCTGTTTTTT
CASSEAVASGELFF
>.|TRBD2|15|TRBV27|TRBJ2-1
TGTGCCAGCAGTCCCCTCCCGCGAAGCGGGGATGAGCAGTTCTTC
CASSPLPRSGDEQFF
>.|.|15|TRBV10-1|TRBJ2-7
TGCGCCAGCAGTGAGTCGGTCAGGGACAACTACGAGCAGTACTTC
CASSESVRDNYEQYF
>.|.|14|TRBV19|TRBJ1-6
TGTGCCAGTAGCCCCGGGACGAACTATTCACCCCTCCACTTT
CASSPGTNYSPLHF
>.|TRBD2|15|TRBV18|TRBJ2-1
TGTGCCAGCTCACCACGGAATAGCGGGAGCAATGAGCAGTTCTTC
CASSPRNSGSNEQFF
>.|.|15|TRBV28|TRBJ1-2
TGTGCCAGCAGTCTAGACATCGCCGACCTCTATGGCTACACCTTC
CASSLDIADLYGYTF
>medium-sized|.|14|TRBV6-1|TRBJ1-5
TGTGCCAGCAGTGAGGAGTTTAGCAATCAGCCCCAGCATTTT
CASSEEFSNQPQHF
>once|.|12|TRBV5-1|TRBJ2-3
TGCGCCAGCAGCGCCCAAACAGATACGCAGTATTTT
CASSAQTDTQYF
>.|.|17|TRBV7-6|TRBJ2-2
TGTGCCAGCAGCTTAAGAAAGGGGGAAGGGGACACCGGGGAGCTGTTTTTT
CASSLRKGEGDTGELFF
>.|.|13|TRBV5-1|TRBJ2-5
TGCGCCAGCAGCCTCTCCGAGGGTCGGTCCCAGTACTTC
CASSLSEGRSQYF
>.|.|15|TRBV10-1|TRBJ2-3
TGCGCCAGCAGTGACCCGCTAGGGAGCACAGATACGCAGTATTTT
CASSDPLGSTDTQYF
>.|.|12|TRBV18|TRBJ2-3
TGTGCCAGCTCACCCCGACGAGATACGCAGTATTTT
CASSPRRDTQYF
>.|.|13|TRBV10-1|TRBJ1-1
TGCGCCAGCAGGAGGGGGATGAACACTGAAGCTTTCTTT
CASRRGMNTEAFF
>.|TRBD2|14|TRBV2|TRBJ2-1
TGTGCCAGCAGCAGTAGCGGGAGAGTTTTTGAGCAGTTCTTC
CASSSSGRVFEQFF
>few|.|11|TRBV20-1|TRBJ1-1
TGCAGTACCGTCGGGGACACTGAAGCTTTCTTT
CSTVGDTEAFF
>.|TRBD2|16|TRBV14|TRBJ2-3
TGTGCCAGCAGCTCTTTAGCGGGGGGGCCTGCAGATACGCAGTATTTT
CASSSLAGGPADTQYF